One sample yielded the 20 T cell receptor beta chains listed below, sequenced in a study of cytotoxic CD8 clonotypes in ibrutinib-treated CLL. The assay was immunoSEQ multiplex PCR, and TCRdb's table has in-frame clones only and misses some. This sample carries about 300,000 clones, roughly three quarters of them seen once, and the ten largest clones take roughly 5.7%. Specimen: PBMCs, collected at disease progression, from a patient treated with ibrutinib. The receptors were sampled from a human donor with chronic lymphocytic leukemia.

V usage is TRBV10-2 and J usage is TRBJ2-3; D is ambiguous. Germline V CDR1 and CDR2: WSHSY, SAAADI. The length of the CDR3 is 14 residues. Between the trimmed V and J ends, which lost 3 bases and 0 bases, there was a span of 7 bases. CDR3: CASSDWGSTDTQYF. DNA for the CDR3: TGCGCCAGCAGTGACTGGGGAAGCACAGATACGCAGTATTTT.

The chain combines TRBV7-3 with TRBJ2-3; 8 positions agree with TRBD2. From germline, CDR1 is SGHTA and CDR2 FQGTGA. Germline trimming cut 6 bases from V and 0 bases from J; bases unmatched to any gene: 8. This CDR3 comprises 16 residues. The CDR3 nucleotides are TGTGCCAGCAGGGTTAGCGGGGACCCTAGCACAGATACGCAGTATTTT. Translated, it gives CASRVSGDPSTDTQYF.

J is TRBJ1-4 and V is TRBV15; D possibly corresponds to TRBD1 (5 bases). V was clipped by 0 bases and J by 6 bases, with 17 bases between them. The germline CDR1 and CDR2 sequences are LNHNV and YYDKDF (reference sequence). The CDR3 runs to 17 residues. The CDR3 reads CATSRDRGFGGDEKLFF. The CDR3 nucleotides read TGTGCCACCAGCAGAGATCGAGGTTTCGGGGGAGATGAAAAACTGTTTTTT.

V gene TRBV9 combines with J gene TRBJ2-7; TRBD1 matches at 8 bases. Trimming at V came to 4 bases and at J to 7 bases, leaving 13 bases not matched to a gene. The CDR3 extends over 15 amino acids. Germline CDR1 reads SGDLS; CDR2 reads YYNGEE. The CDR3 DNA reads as TGTGCCAGCAGCCACGGACAGGGTCTACGAGAAGAGCAGTACTTC. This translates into CASSHGQGLREEQYF. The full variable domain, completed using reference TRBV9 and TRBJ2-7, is DSGVTQTPKHLITATGQRVTLRCSPRSGDLSVYWYQQSLDQGLQFLIQYYNGEERAKGNILERFSAQQFPDLHSELNLSSLELGDSALYFCASSHGQGLREEQYFGPGTRLTVT.

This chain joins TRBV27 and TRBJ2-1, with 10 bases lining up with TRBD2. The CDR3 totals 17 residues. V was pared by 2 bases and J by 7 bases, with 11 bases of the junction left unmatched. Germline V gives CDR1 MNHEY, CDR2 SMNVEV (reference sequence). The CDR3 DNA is TGTGCCAGCAGTTTAACCCTCCTAGCGGGAGTAGGGAATGAGCAGTTCTTC. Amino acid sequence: CASSLTLLAGVGNEQFF.

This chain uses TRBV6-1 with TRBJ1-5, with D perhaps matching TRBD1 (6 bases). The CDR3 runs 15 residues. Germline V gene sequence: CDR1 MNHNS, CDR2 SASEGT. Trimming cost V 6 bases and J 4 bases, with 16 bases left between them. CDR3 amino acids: CASRRPYQGNQPQHF. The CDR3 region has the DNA TGTGCCAGCAGGCGACCTTATCAGGGGAATCAGCCCCAGCATTTT.

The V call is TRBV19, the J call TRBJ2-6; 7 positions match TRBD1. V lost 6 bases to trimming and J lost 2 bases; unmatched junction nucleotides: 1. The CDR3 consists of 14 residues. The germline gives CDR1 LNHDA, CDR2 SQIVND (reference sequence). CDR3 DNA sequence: TGTGCCAGTAGAGACAGGGCTGGGGCCAACGTCCTGACTTTC. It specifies CASRDRAGANVLTF.

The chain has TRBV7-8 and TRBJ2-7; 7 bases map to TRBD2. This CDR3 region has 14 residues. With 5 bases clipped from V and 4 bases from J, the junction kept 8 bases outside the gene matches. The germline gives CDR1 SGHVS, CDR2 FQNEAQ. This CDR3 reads CASSRGGSRYEQYF. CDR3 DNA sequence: TGTGCCAGCAGCAGGGGCGGGAGCCGGTACGAGCAGTACTTC.

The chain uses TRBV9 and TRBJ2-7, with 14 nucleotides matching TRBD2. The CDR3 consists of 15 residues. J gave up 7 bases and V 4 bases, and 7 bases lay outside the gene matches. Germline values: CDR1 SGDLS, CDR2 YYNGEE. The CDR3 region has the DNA TGTGCCAGCAGCCCTTCGGGACTAGCGGGAGTTGAGCAGTACTTC. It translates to CASSPSGLAGVEQYF.

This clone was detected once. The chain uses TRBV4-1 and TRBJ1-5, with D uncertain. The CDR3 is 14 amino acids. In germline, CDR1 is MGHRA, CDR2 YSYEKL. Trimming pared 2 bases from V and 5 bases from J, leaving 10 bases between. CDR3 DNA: TGCGCCAGCAGCCAACTTATGGCCTATCAGCCCCAGCATTTT. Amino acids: CASSQLMAYQPQHF.

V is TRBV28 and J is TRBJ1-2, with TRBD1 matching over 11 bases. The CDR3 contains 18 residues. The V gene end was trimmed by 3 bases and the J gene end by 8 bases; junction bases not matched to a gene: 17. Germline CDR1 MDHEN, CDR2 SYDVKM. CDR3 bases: TGTGCCAGCAGTTTTCTGATAAAGGACAGGGGGCGCGGAGTCGGCTACACCTTC. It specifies CASSFLIKDRGRGVGYTF.

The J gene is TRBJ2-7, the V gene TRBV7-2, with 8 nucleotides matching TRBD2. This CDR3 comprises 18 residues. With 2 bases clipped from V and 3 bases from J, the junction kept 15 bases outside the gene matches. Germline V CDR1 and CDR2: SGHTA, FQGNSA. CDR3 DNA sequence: TGTGCCAGCAGCTTAAGATACGGGAGCGGGGGTGATTACTACGAGCAGTACTTC. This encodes CASSLRYGSGGDYYEQYF.

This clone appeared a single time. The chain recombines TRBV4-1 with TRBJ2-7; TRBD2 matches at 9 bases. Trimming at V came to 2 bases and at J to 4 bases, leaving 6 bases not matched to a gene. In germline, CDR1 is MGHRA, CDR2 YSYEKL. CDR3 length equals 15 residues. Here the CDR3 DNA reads TGCGCCAGCAGCCAAATCAGCGGGGGGCCTTACGAGCAGTACTTC. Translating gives CASSQISGGPYEQYF.

The CDR3 nucleotides are TGCGCCAGCAGCTTGGACGGGAGAAGGTCAGATACGCAGTATTTT. Its protein is CASSLDGRRSDTQYF. The chain is built from TRBV5-1 and TRBJ2-3, with TRBD2 as a possible D gene (6 bases). The CDR3 is 15 amino acids. The germline V and J ends were trimmed by 0 bases and 4 bases, with 12 bases remaining between them. In germline, CDR1 is SGHRS, CDR2 YFSETQ.

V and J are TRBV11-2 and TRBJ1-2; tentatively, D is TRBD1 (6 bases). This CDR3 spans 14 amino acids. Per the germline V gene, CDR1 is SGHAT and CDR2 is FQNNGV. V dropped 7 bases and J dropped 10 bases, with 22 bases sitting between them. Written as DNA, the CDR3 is TGTGCCAGCACCGGATTCACAGGGCCCCTCGACTACACCTTC. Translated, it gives CASTGFTGPLDYTF.

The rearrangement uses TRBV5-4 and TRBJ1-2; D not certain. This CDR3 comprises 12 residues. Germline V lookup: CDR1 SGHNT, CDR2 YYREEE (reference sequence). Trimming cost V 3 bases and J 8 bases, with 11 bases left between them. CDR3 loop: CASSYPGYGYTF. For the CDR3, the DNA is TGTGCCAGCAGCTACCCGGGTTACGGCTACACCTTC.

CDR3 DNA sequence: TGTGCCAGCAGCTTAGGCAGGGGGAACACCGGGGAGCTGTTTTTT. This translates into CASSLGRGNTGELFF. This sequence joins TRBV7-3 and TRBJ2-2; TRBD1 might be the D (6 bases). CDR1 and CDR2 (germline): SGHTA, FQGTGA. The CDR3 has 15 residues. The ends were cut back, 2 bases at V and 1 base at J, with 8 bases in the middle.

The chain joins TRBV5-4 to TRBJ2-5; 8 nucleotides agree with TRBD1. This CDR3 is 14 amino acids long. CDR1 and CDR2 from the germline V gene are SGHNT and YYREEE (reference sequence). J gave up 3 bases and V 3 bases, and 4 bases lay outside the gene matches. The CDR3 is CASSWDRREETQYF. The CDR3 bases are TGTGCCAGCAGCTGGGACAGGCGGGAAGAGACCCAGTACTTC. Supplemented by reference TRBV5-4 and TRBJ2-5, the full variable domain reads ETGVTQSPTHLIKTRGQQVTLRCSSQSGHNTVSWYQQALGQGPQFIFQYYREEENGRGNFPPRFSGLQFPNYSSELNVNALELDDSALYLCASSWDRREETQYFGPGTRLLVL.

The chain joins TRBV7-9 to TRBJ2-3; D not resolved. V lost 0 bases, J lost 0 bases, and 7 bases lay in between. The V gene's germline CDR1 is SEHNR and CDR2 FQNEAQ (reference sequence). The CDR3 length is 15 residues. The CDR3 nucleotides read TGTGCCAGCAGCTTAGCGCAATCTAGCACAGATACGCAGTATTTT. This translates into CASSLAQSSTDTQYF.

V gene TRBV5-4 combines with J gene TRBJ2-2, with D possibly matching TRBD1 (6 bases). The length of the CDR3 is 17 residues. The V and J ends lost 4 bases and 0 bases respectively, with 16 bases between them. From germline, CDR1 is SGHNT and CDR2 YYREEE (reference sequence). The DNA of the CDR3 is TGTGCCAGCAGCCCCCCCCCGGGACACTCGAACACCGGGGAGCTGTTTTTT. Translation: CASSPPPGHSNTGELFF.